One sample yielded the 21 T cell receptor beta chains listed below, sequenced in a study of blood T cells in healthy people across ages. A second roughly 7 to 11 cycle PCR used barcoded and J-beta primers. TCRdb re-analysed the 5' RACE reads in MiXCR, keeping a single row per CDR3 protein. The sample has hundreds of thousands of distinct CDR3 sequences, about 24% seen once. This same sample was also taken into another study, of T cells of mothers and their children.

The material sequenced was blood. These receptor sequences come from a boy aged 5-17 years in good health.

This clonotype showed up just once. The V gene is TRBV7-8, the J gene TRBJ2-7; D not resolved. Germline V gene lookup returns CDR1 SGHVS and CDR2 FQNEAQ. V dropped 3 bases and J dropped 0 bases, with 18 bases sitting between them. The CDR3 totals 17 residues. CDR3 protein: CASSFLLQPTSSYEQYF. In nucleotides, the CDR3 is TGTGCCAGCAGCTTCCTACTACAGCCTACGAGCTCCTACGAGCAGTACTTC.

In this sample, this clonotype turned up a few times. The CDR3 sequence is CASSLVLGGETQYF. CDR3 sequence (DNA): TGTGCCAGCAGCTTAGTATTGGGCGGGGAGACCCAGTACTTC. This sequence joins TRBV7-7 and TRBJ2-5, with D tentatively TRBD2 (5 bases). V was clipped by 1 base and J by 5 bases, with 11 bases between them. The CDR3 sequence is 14 residues long. CDR1 is SSHAT and CDR2 is FNYEAQ in the germline V gene (reference sequence).

V usage is TRBV4-3 and J usage is TRBJ2-3, with 11 bases identical to TRBD2. The V and J ends lost 1 base and 6 bases, in that order; junction bases with no gene match: 15. The CDR3 extends over 19 amino acids. The V gene's germline CDR1 is LGHNA and CDR2 YSLEER. The CDR3 protein is CASSQVGVAGGFVVDTQYF. The DNA of the CDR3 is TGCGCCAGCAGCCAAGTGGGGGTAGCGGGGGGGTTCGTTGTTGATACGCAGTATTTT.

This clonotype showed up just a few times. The J gene is TRBJ1-3, the V gene TRBV4-1, with D possibly being TRBD1 (5 bases). The CDR3 loop spans 15 amino acids. CDR1 and CDR2 from the germline V gene are MGHRA and YSYEKL. V lost 4 bases and J lost 4, with 14 bases in between. The CDR3 loop reads CASSPVVRGGNTIYF. DNA for the CDR3: TGCGCCAGCAGCCCCGTTGTGCGGGGGGGAAACACCATATATTTT.

The sample holds many counts of this clonotype. The chain employs TRBV20-1 and TRBJ2-7, with 10 bases identical to TRBD2. Unmatched junction bases numbered 9, after V lost 0 bases and J lost 7 bases. Germline assignment: CDR1 DFQATT and CDR2 SNEGSKA (reference sequence). This CDR3 contains 15 residues. CDR3 sequence reads: CSARDRLAGVGEQYF. For the CDR3, the DNA is TGCAGTGCTAGAGATCGCCTAGCGGGGGTGGGGGAGCAGTACTTC.

Note on this clonotype: An end of the junction does not agree with germline; a read error may underlie this. The chain joins TRBV6-4 to TRBJ2-3, with TRBD2 matching 11 bases. CDR3 size: 16 residues. Germline-derived CDR1 and CDR2 are MRHNA and SNTAGT. CDR3 coding DNA: TGTGCCAGCAGTGCCTTGACTAGCGGGAACACAGATACGCAGTGTTTT. It yields the protein CASSALTSGNTDTQCF.

This clonotype appeared many times. The genes are TRBV5-1 and TRBJ1-3; D call uncertain. CDR1 is SGHRS, CDR2 YFSETQ, per germline. The V and J ends lost 3 bases and 3 bases respectively, with 10 bases between them. CDR3 length equals 14 residues. CDR3 DNA: TGCGCCAGCAGCTCATCGGGAAATGGAAACACCATATATTTT. As protein: CASSSSGNGNTIYF.

The J gene is TRBJ2-3, the V gene TRBV15, with D uncertain. Per the germline V gene, CDR1 is LNHNV and CDR2 is YYDKDF (reference sequence). This CDR3 is 14 amino acids long. Trimming shortened V by 1 base and J by 5 bases, and 10 bases separated the two germline ends. This chain's CDR3 is CATSRAPVEDTQYF. CDR3 DNA: TGTGCCACCAGCAGAGCCCCCGTCGAAGATACGCAGTATTTT.

The chain links TRBV28 to TRBJ2-7; D gene unclear. Germline-derived CDR1 and CDR2 are MDHEN and SYDVKM. The CDR3 is made up of 12 amino acids. The ends were cut back, 1 base at V and 7 bases at J, with 8 bases in the middle. This chain's CDR3 is CASSLYSREQYF. Written as DNA, the CDR3 is TGTGCCAGCAGTTTATATTCCCGGGAGCAGTACTTC.

This clonotype turned up a few times. This chain links TRBV2 with TRBJ2-5, with 7 bases that match TRBD1. Gene TRBJ2-1 matches the end of the DNA better, so the J call may be wrong. CDR1 and CDR2 from the germline V gene are SNHLY and FYNNEI. The CDR3 spans 15 residues. CDR3 in amino acids: CASRSPRGRYNEQFF. The DNA of the CDR3 is TGTGCCAGCAGATCCCCTAGGGGGCGTTACAATGAGCAGTTCTTC.

The J gene is TRBJ2-5, the V gene TRBV20-1; TRBD1 aligns across 7 bases. In germline, CDR1 is DFQATT, CDR2 SNEGSKA (reference sequence). Trimming removed 0 bases from V and 4 bases from J; junction bases left unmatched: 5. This CDR3 comprises 14 residues. In nucleotides, the CDR3 is TGCAGTGCTAGAGATGAGACAGGGAGAGAGACCCAGTACTTC. Translated: CSARDETGRETQYF.

The V and J genes are TRBV11-2 and TRBJ2-7; D assignment may be TRBD1 or TRBD2 (5 bases each). Looked up from germline, CDR1 is SGHAT and CDR2 is FQNNGV. V was cut by 0 bases and J by 1 base, with 7 bases left in between. The CDR3 length is 14 residues. The CDR3 nucleotides read TGTGCCAGCAGCTTAGATTGGGGGTCCTACGAGCAGTACTTC. Translating it yields CASSLDWGSYEQYF. The variable domain in full, completed from reference TRBV11-2 and TRBJ2-7, reads EAGVAQSPRYKIIEKRQSVAFWCNPISGHATLYWYQQILGQGPKLLIQFQNNGVVDDSQLPKDRFSAERLKGVDSTLKIQPAKLEDSAVYLCASSLDWGSYEQYFGPGTRLTVT.

This clonotype was recorded a few times. The chain is built from TRBV7-3 and TRBJ2-1, with TRBD1 identical over 8 bases. J gave up 5 bases and V 2 bases, and 5 bases lay outside the gene matches. The V gene's germline CDR1 is SGHTA and CDR2 FQGTGA. This CDR3 has 15 amino acids. The CDR3 region is CASSLALGQDNEQFF. The DNA for the CDR3 is TGTGCCAGCAGCTTAGCCCTGGGACAGGACAATGAGCAGTTCTTC. The entire variable domain, with the rest obtained from reference TRBV7-3 and TRBJ2-1, is as follows: GAGVSQTPSNKVTEKGKYVELRCDPISGHTALYWYRQSLGQGPEFLIYFQGTGAADDSGLPNDRFFAVRPEGSVSTLKIQRTERGDSAVYLCASSLALGQDNEQFFGPGTRLTVL.

CDR3 in amino acids: CASSLARGTVYEQYF. In nucleotides, the CDR3 is TGTGCCAGCAGCTTAGCGCGGGGGACAGTCTACGAGCAGTACTTC. The chain carries TRBV7-8 and TRBJ2-7; D assignment may be TRBD1 or TRBD2 (7 bases each). Trimming shortened V by 0 bases and J by 3 bases, and 12 bases separated the two germline ends. The CDR3 loop spans 15 amino acids. The germline CDR1 and CDR2 sequences are SGHVS and FQNEAQ.

This clonotype was detected only a few times. The V gene is TRBV11-2, the J gene TRBJ2-3; 7 bases match TRBD2. Germline V gene sequence: CDR1 SGHAT, CDR2 FQNNGV. V was clipped by 0 bases and J by 3 bases; unmatched bases: 18. CDR3 length equals 20 residues. Here the CDR3 reads CASSLDSVFRAGFGTDTQYF. DNA of the CDR3: TGTGCCAGCAGCTTAGATTCGGTGTTTAGAGCGGGATTCGGTACAGATACGCAGTATTTT.

This clonotype showed up just a few times. V usage is TRBV28 and J usage is TRBJ1-4, with D uncertain. The germline gives CDR1 MDHEN, CDR2 SYDVKM. V lost 1 base, J lost 12 bases, and 9 bases lay in between. This CDR3 contains 12 residues. This chain's CDR3 is CASSLYGVELFF. CDR3 DNA sequence: TGTGCCAGCAGTTTATACGGGGTGGAACTGTTTTTT.

Concerning this clonotype itself: The germline gene is not matched at one end of the junction; a read error may be the cause. The chain employs TRBV15 and TRBJ2-6, with D uncertain. This CDR3 has 8 amino acids. Germline V gives CDR1 LNHNV, CDR2 YYDKDF (reference sequence). The chain's CDR3 is CATSSRPF. DNA of the CDR3: TGTGCCACCAGCAGCCGTCCTTTC.

This clonotype was seen more than once but under ten times. The rearrangement uses TRBV3-1 and TRBJ2-7; D ambiguous. The CDR3 sequence is 13 residues long. V was pared by 3 bases and J by 3 bases, with 9 bases between. CDR1 and CDR2 from the germline V gene are LGHDT and YNNKEL (reference sequence). For the CDR3, the DNA is TGTGCCAGCAGCCAGTGGCAGAGCTACGAGCAGTACTTC. Its translation is CASSQWQSYEQYF.

The chain links TRBV2 to TRBJ2-5, with 8 bases that match TRBD2. J lost 1 base, V lost 7 bases, and 11 bases had no gene match. This CDR3 is 16 amino acids long. Germline V gene data show CDR1 as SNHLY and CDR2 as FYNNEI. CDR3 bases: TGTGCCAGCATCAGGGGAACTAGCGGCTTCCAAGAGACCCAGTACTTC. It codes for CASIRGTSGFQETQYF.

This chain uses TRBV20-1 with TRBJ2-1; D is ambiguous. Between the trimmed V and J ends, which lost 5 bases and 5 bases, there was a span of 19 bases. The V gene's germline CDR1 is DFQATT and CDR2 SNEGSKA (reference sequence). The CDR3 is made up of 15 amino acids. CDR3 amino acids: CSARVPMMRDNEQFF. The CDR3 DNA reads as TGCAGTGCTCGGGTACCGATGATGCGCGACAATGAGCAGTTCTTC.

This rearrangement joins TRBV27 to TRBJ1-5; D remains unclear. The germline CDR1 and CDR2 sequences are MNHEY and SMNVEV (reference sequence). The CDR3 has 12 residues. Trimming removed 4 bases from V and 8 bases from J, with 9 bases in between. CDR3 loop: CASSSTGEPQHF. DNA of the CDR3: TGTGCCAGCAGTTCCACCGGTGAGCCCCAGCATTTT.